Listed below are T cell receptor beta chains from one sample, sequenced in a study of PD-1 blockade in classical Hodgkin lymphoma. Some clones are missing from TCRdb's copy, which holds only in-frame ones; the method was immunoSEQ multiplex PCR. The sample lists tens of thousands of clones; over 75% were seen once. The sequencing here drew on CD4+ T cells from blood, taken at baseline. These receptors were taken from a human donor with classical Hodgkin lymphoma. Each CDR3 is given with its conserved first and last residue. Each record gives: J gene, clone size, V gene, D gene, CDR3 protein, CDR3 DNA. D genes are given only for firm matches. Size tells how often a clone was seen (once, few, many) or the class of an expanded clone, and some rows leave it out.

>TRBJ2-1|.|TRBV7-2|TRBD1
CASSLLGQGAGNEQFF
TGTGCCAGCAGCTTACTGGGACAGGGGGCTGGCAATGAGCAGTTCTTC
>TRBJ1-2|.|TRBV5-6|TRBD1
CASSRRDRNYGYTF
TGTGCCAGCAGCAGGAGGGACAGAAACTATGGCTACACCTTC
>TRBJ1-2|once|TRBV20-1|.
CSARTFGGYTF
TGCAGTGCGCGGACCTTTGGTGGCTACACCTTC
>TRBJ1-2|few|TRBV19|.
CASRWGSYGYTF
TGTGCCAGTAGGTGGGGGAGCTATGGCTACACCTTC
>TRBJ2-2|.|TRBV5-1|.
CASSLEGPGELFF
TGCGCCAGCAGCCTGGAAGGTCCCGGGGAGCTGTTTTTT
>TRBJ1-2|.|TRBV28|.
CATSRTDYGYTF
TGTGCTACCTCCCGGACAGACTATGGCTACACCTTC
>TRBJ1-2|.|TRBV18|.
CASSLIEGFSYGYTF
TGTGCCAGCTCACTAATAGAGGGTTTCAGCTATGGCTACACCTTC
>TRBJ2-1|.|TRBV4-3|.
CASSQNSQTSYNEQFF
TGCGCCAGCAGCCAAAACTCGCAGACTTCCTACAATGAGCAGTTCTTC
>TRBJ2-3|.|TRBV29-1|.
CSVTGSTDTQYF
TGCAGCGTTACAGGGAGCACAGATACGCAGTATTTT
>TRBJ2-3|.|TRBV25-1|TRBD1
CASSGLTGTTDTQYF
TGTGCCAGCAGTGGTTTGACAGGGACCACAGATACGCAGTATTTT
>TRBJ1-1|.|TRBV7-2|.
CASSSIWYEAFF
TGTGCCAGCAGCTCTATCTGGTACGAAGCTTTCTTT
>TRBJ2-7|.|TRBV4-1|TRBD1
CASSLTGQGTYEQYF
TGCGCCAGCAGCCTCACGGGACAGGGGACCTACGAGCAGTACTTC
>TRBJ2-2|once|TRBV6-6|TRBD1
CASSTGAGELFF
TGTGCCAGCAGTACAGGGGCCGGGGAGCTGTTTTTT
>TRBJ1-1|.|TRBV5-6|.
CASLPVGVSGTEAFF
TGTGCCAGTTTACCAGTGGGGGTCTCAGGCACTGAAGCTTTCTTT
>TRBJ1-1|.|TRBV11-3|TRBD1
CASSVANGTGGVDEAFF
TGTGCCAGCAGCGTAGCCAACGGAACAGGGGGCGTTGATGAAGCTTTCTTT
>TRBJ2-7|.|TRBV19|.
CASSTANRVAMSEQYF
TGTGCCAGTAGTACCGCTAACAGAGTGGCAATGAGTGAGCAGTACTTC
>TRBJ2-1|.|TRBV5-8|.
CASSLRLGLGSYNEQFF
TGTGCCAGCAGCTTAAGGCTGGGGTTGGGCTCCTACAATGAGCAGTTCTTC
>TRBJ1-4|.|TRBV7-2|TRBD1
CASSLGDRQGGKLFF
TGTGCCAGCAGCTTAGGGGACCGACAGGGTGGAAAACTGTTTTTT
>TRBJ1-1|.|TRBV4-3|.
CASSLERGTEAFF
TGCGCCAGCAGCCTCGAGAGGGGAACTGAAGCTTTCTTT
>TRBJ2-6|.|TRBV7-9|TRBD1
CASSPRDRGTSGANVLTF
TGTGCCAGCAGCCCGCGGGACAGGGGGACCTCTGGGGCCAACGTCCTGACTTTC
>TRBJ2-5|.|TRBV15|.
CATSREGETQYF
TGTGCCACCAGCAGAGAAGGAGAGACCCAGTACTTC
>TRBJ1-6|.|TRBV5-8|.
CASSSPRVYDSPLHF
TGTGCCAGCAGCTCCCCGAGGGTATATGATTCACCCCTCCACTTT
>TRBJ1-1|once|TRBV18|TRBD1
CASSLRQGNMNTEAFF
TGTGCCAGCTCACTCAGACAGGGGAATATGAACACTGAAGCTTTCTTT
>TRBJ1-3|.|TRBV5-1|TRBD1
CASSSGTGTLSGNTIYF
TGCGCCAGCAGCTCCGGGACAGGGACCCTCTCTGGAAACACCATATATTTT
>TRBJ2-1|.|TRBV7-2|TRBD2
CASSPVAGGPLNEQFF
TGTGCCAGCAGCCCAGTAGCGGGAGGGCCGTTGAATGAGCAGTTCTTC